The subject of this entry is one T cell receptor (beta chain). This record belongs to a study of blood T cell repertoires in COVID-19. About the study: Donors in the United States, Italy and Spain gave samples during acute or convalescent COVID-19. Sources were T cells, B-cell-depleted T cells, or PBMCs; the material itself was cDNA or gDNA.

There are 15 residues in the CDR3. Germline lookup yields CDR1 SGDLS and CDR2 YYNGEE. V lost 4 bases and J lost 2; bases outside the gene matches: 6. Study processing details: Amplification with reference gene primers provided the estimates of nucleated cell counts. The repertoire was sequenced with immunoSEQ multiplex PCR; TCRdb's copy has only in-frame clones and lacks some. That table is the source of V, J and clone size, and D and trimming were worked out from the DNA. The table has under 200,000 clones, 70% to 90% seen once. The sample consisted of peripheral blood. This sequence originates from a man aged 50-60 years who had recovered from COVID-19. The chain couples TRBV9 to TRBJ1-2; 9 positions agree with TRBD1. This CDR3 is CASSRQGQGNYGYTF. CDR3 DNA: TGTGCCAGCAGCCGGCAGGGACAGGGAAACTATGGCTACACCTTC.